This paragraph reports one T cell receptor (beta chain). Its matching antigen is unknown. The CDR3 covers 15 residues. With V trimmed by 3 bases and J by 2 bases, 4 bases remained unmatched. CDR1 is GTSNPN and CDR2 is SVGIG in the germline V gene (reference sequence). This record comes from a study of molecular identifiers for immune sequencing clone quantification. Study-level background: Replicate experiments divided RNA from around 20,000 or 100,000 naive CD8 cells into five parts and sequenced four.

Study-wide findings and caveats: It was shown that clones above 20 RNA copies held over 99% of effector molecules, but under 1% in naive cells. Jurkat TCR RNA that was spiked in from one cell was reportedly detectable among one million naive cells.

In the sort, naive CD8 T cells were defined as CD8+CD4-CCR7+CD45RA+. TCRdb re-derived calls from the PCR reads in MiXCR, one entry per CDR3 protein. The table shows approximately 590,000 distinct CDR3 sequences, with over 25% occurring only once. This TCR derives from a human donor in good health. Some libraries in this study had Jurkat cell RNA spiked in. The chain is built from TRBV30 and TRBJ1-5; TRBD1 aligns across 10 bases. Specimen: naive CD8+ T cells from blood, with Jurkat cell RNA spiked in. Subset given: FACS-sorted CD8+CD4-CCR7+CD45RA+ naive T cells. As DNA, the CDR3 is TGTGCCTGGAGGGACAGGGGGTTGGGCAATCAGCCCCAGCATTTT. It translates to CAWRDRGLGNQPQHF.